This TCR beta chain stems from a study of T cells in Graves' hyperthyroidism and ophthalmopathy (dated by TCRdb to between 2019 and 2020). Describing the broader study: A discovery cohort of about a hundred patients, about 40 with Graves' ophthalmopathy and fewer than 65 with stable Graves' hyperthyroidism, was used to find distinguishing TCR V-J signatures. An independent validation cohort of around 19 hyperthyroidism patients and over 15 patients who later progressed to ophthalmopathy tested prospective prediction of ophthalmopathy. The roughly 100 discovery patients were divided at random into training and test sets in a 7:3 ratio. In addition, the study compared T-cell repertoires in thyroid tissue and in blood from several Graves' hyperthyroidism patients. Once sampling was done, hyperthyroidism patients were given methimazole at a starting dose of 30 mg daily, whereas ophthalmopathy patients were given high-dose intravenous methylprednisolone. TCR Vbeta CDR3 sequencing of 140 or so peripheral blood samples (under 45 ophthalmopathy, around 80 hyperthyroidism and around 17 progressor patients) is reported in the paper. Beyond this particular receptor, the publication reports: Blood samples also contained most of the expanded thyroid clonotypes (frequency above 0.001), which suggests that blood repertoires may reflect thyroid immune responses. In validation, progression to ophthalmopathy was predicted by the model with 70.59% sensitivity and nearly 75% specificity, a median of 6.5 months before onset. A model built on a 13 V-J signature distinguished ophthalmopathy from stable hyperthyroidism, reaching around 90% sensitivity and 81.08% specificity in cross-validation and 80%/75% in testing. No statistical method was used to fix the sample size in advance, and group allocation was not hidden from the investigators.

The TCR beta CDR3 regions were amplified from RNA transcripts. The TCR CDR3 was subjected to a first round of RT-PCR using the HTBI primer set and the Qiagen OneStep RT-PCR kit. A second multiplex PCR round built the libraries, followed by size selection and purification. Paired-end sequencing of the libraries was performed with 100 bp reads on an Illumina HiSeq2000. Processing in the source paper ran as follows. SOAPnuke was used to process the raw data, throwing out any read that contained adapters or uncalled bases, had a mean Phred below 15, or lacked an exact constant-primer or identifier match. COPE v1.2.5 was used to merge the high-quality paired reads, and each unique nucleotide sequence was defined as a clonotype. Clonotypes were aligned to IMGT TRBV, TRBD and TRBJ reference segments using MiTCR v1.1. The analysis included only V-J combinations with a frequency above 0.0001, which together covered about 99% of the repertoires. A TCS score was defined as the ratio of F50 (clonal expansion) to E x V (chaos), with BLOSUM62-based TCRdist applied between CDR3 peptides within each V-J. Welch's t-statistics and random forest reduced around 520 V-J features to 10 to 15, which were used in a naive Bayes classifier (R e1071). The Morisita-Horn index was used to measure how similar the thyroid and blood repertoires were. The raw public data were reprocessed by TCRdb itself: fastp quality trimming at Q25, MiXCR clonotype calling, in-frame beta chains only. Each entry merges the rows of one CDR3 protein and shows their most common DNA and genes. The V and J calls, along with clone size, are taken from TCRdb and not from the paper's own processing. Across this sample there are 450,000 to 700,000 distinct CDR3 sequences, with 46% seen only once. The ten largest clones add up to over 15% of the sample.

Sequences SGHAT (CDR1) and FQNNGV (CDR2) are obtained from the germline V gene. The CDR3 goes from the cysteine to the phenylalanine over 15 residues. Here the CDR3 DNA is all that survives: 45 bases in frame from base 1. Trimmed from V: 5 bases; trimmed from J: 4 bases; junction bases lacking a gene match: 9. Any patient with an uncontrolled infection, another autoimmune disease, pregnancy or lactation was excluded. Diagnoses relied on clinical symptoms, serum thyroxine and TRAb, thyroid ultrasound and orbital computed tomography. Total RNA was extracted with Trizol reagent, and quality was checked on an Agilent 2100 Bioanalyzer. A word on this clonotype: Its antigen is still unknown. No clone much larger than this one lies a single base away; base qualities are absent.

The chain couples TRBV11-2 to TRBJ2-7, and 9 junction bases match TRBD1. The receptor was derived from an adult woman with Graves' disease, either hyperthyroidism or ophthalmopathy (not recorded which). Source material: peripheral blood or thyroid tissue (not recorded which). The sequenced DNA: TGTGCCAGCAGCGGCACAGGGGGCGTTGGGTACGAGCAGTACTTC. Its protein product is CASSGTGGVGYEQYF.